This T cell receptor (beta chain) was obtained from a study of cytomegalovirus exposure and HLA in healthy donors. General study results and limits: Most of the CMV-associated TCR beta chains (in a later analysis) appeared to be HLA-restricted.

The CDR3 has 15 amino acids. After removal of 5 bases from V and 2 bases from J, the junction contained 4 bases not matched to a gene. From germline, CDR1 is KGHSH and CDR2 LQKENI. The PCR contained 60 Vbeta and 13 Jbeta primers. Generated by immunoSEQ multiplex PCR, the TCRdb table keeps only in-frame clones and is missing some. The sample includes about 130,000 clones, roughly 80% seen only once; the top ten take around 1.2%. A remark on this clone: Its antigen is as yet unknown.

The sequence was obtained from a man aged 45-60 years in good health and CMV-seronegative. The V call is TRBV18, the J call TRBJ2-7; 12 bases fit TRBD1. Sequenced input: PBMCs. This CDR3 is CASSSGTGGTYEQYF. For the CDR3, the DNA is TGTGCCAGCTCATCCGGGACAGGGGGCACCTACGAGCAGTACTTC.